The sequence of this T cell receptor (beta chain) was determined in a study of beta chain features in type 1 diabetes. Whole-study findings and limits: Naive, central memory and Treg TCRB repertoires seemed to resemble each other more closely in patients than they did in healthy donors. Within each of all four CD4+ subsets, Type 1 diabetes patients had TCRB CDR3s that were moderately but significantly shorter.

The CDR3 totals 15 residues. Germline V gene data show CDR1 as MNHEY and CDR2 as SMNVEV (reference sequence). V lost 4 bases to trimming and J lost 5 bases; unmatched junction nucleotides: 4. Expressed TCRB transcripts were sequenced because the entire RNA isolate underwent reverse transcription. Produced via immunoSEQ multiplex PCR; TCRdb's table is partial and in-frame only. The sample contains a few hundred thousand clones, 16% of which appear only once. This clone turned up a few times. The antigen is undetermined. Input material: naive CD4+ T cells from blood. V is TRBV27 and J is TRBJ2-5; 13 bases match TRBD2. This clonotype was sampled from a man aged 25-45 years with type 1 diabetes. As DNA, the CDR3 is TGTGCCAGCAGTTCATGGACTAGCGGGAGTGAGACCCAGTACTTC. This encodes CASSSWTSGSETQYF.